Sequencing of this T cell receptor beta chain was carried out in a study of control samples from healthy donors and cancer patients. V lost 3 bases to trimming and J lost 8 bases, with 13 bases between them. The CDR3 has 14 amino acids. Germline CDR1 and CDR2: MNHEY and SVGEGT. Here immunoSEQ multiplex PCR was the method, and the copy in TCRdb shows in-frame clones only, minus some. The table has 95,000 to 110,000 clones, around 89% seen once. The sequencing sample was made of PBMCs. The TCR sequence derives from a man aged 55-75 years with lung cancer. The chain recombines TRBV6-2 or TRBV6-3 with TRBJ1-4; no firm D call. The CDR3 nucleotides are TGTGCCAGCAGTTATAGGAAGGGAGGCGAAAAACTGTTTTTT. This codes for CASSYRKGGEKLFF.